Presented here are 32 T cell receptor beta chains from one specimen sequenced in a study of blood T cell repertoires in COVID-19. The table came from immunoSEQ multiplex PCR; TCRdb's copy has only in-frame clones and leaves some out. The data contain tens of thousands of clones, about 87% of them singletons. Input material: peripheral blood. The source of these receptors is a man older than 75 with acute or convalescent COVID-19.

The chain carries TRBV20-1 and TRBJ2-3, with TRBD1 identical over 10 bases. V was clipped by 3 bases and J by 1 base; unmatched bases: 4. This CDR3 has 15 amino acids. Looked up from germline, CDR1 is DFQATT and CDR2 is SNEGSKA (reference sequence). The CDR3 nucleotides are TGCAGTGCTAGTCAAGGACAGGGGGGCACAGATACGCAGTATTTT. Its protein is CSASQGQGGTDTQYF.

The chain combines TRBV28 with TRBJ2-1; D may be TRBD1 (7 bases). The CDR3 has 15 residues. The V gene's germline CDR1 is MDHEN and CDR2 SYDVKM. V lost 5 bases and J lost 7, with 18 bases in between. CDR3 loop: CASSESAGGRNEQFF. The DNA for the CDR3 is TGTGCCAGCAGTGAATCGGCAGGGGGGAGAAATGAGCAGTTCTTC. The variable domain in full, completed from reference TRBV28 and TRBJ2-1, reads DVKVTQSSRYLVKRTGEKVFLECVQDMDHENMFWYRQDPGLGLRLIYFSYDVKMKEKGDIPEGYSVSREKKERFSLILESASTNQTSMYLCASSESAGGRNEQFFGPGTRLTVL.

The chain couples TRBV3-1 (or the pseudogene TRBV3-2) to TRBJ2-2, with TRBD2 matching over 12 bases. The junction had 9 bases not matched to a gene; V was cut back by 6 bases and J by 1 base. This CDR3 is built from 18 residues. Per germline, CDR1 LGHDT and CDR2 YNNKEL (reference sequence). The CDR3 DNA sequence: TGTGCCAGCAGTCGCCGACTAGCGGGGGCCTTGAACACCGGGGAGCTGTTTTTT. It specifies CASSRRLAGALNTGELFF.

The CDR3 coding sequence is TGTGCCAGCAGCGCGGGACAGGGAGGCTATGGCTACACCTTC. Translating gives CASSAGQGGYGYTF. The chain joins TRBV11-1 to TRBJ1-2, with TRBD1 matching over 9 bases. Looked up from germline, CDR1 is SGHAT and CDR2 is FQDESV (reference sequence). The V gene end was trimmed by 5 bases and the J gene end by 4 bases; junction bases not matched to a gene: 5. The CDR3 covers 14 residues.

The chain couples TRBV2 to TRBJ2-2, with D possibly matching TRBD1 (6 bases). Trimming pared 6 bases from V and 5 bases from J, leaving 10 bases between. The V gene's germline CDR1 is SNHLY and CDR2 FYNNEI. The CDR3 extends over 13 amino acids. CDR3 residues: CASRTGWTGELFF. CDR3 DNA sequence: TGTGCCAGCAGAACAGGGTGGACCGGGGAGCTGTTTTTT.

This sequence joins TRBV12-2 and TRBJ2-7; TRBD1, the D gene given by the table, was not confirmed from the DNA. TRBV12-2 is described as a pseudogene. The CDR3 sequence is 19 residues long. The DNA of the CDR3 is TGTGCAAGTCGCTTAGCGGGGGACAGGGGGCCCAGCAGGTCCTACGAGCAGTACTTC. It yields the protein CASRLAGDRGPSRSYEQYF.

CDR3 sequence (DNA): TGTGCCAGCTCACCACCGGCCCTTATCCATAATTCACCCCTCCACTTT. Amino acids: CASSPPALIHNSPLHF. The genes are TRBV18 and TRBJ1-6; D unclear. Trimming stripped 0 bases from V and 5 bases from J, with 11 bases between. Germline V gene sequence: CDR1 KGHSH, CDR2 LQKENI. The CDR3 loop spans 16 amino acids.

The genes are TRBV19 and TRBJ2-1; possibly TRBD2 for D (7 bases). Germline CDR1 LNHDA, CDR2 SQIVND (reference sequence). This CDR3 contains 14 residues. V lost 1 base and J lost 9, with 13 bases in between. CDR3 loop: CASSIAGGHVEQFF. The CDR3 nucleotides read TGTGCCAGTAGTATAGCGGGGGGCCACGTTGAGCAGTTCTTC.

The chain links TRBV9 to TRBJ1-1; TRBD1 agrees at 10 bases. Germline CDR1 is SGDLS and CDR2 is YYNGEE. Losses at the gene ends were 5 bases for V and 11 bases for J; bases not matched to a gene: 12. The CDR3 loop spans 14 amino acids. CDR3 sequence: CASRPGQGMGEAFF. The CDR3 bases are TGTGCCAGCAGACCGGGACAGGGGATGGGGGAGGCTTTCTTT.

This clone was seen a single time. The chain joins TRBV28 to TRBJ2-3, with D perhaps TRBD2 (7 bases). CDR1 MDHEN and CDR2 SYDVKM come from the germline V gene. Between the trimmed V and J ends, which lost 5 bases and 2 bases, there was a span of 23 bases. There are 18 residues in the CDR3. The CDR3 DNA follows: TGTGCCAGCAGTGCCCATGTATGGGGGCGGGGGCTCACAGATACGCAGTATTTT. Its translation: CASSAHVWGRGLTDTQYF. Together with reference TRBV28 and TRBJ2-3, the CDR3 gives the full variable domain: DVKVTQSSRYLVKRTGEKVFLECVQDMDHENMFWYRQDPGLGLRLIYFSYDVKMKEKGDIPEGYSVSREKKERFSLILESASTNQTSMYLCASSAHVWGRGLTDTQYFGPGTRLTVL.

V usage is TRBV7-2 and J usage is TRBJ1-2; tentative D call: TRBD1 (5 bases). Trimming cost V 1 base and J 4 bases, with 13 bases left between them. The germline V gene encodes CDR1 SGHTA and CDR2 FQGNSA. This CDR3 comprises 15 residues. CDR3 nucleotide sequence: TGTGCCAGCAGCTTAGATACAGACGGGGGCTATGGCTACACCTTC. It yields the protein CASSLDTDGGYGYTF.

The chain links TRBV9 to TRBJ1-1; no firm D call. Trimming cost V 1 base and J 1 base, with 5 bases left between them. This CDR3 spans 13 amino acids. CDR1 and CDR2 (germline): SGDLS, YYNGEE. CDR3 nucleotide sequence: TGTGCCAGCAGCGTACAATGGAACACTGAAGCTTTCTTT. This gives the protein CASSVQWNTEAFF.

V is TRBV2 and J is TRBJ1-5; tentatively, D is TRBD1 (5 bases). Between the trimmed V and J ends, which lost 3 bases and 1 base, there was a span of 10 bases. The germline V gene encodes CDR1 SNHLY and CDR2 FYNNEI. The CDR3 runs to 15 residues. CDR3 bases: TGTGCCAGCAGTGAGGGGGGTTTGAGCAATCAGCCCCAGCATTTT. Translated: CASSEGGLSNQPQHF.

V gene TRBV10-3 combines with J gene TRBJ2-7; D is possibly TRBD2 (7 bases). The germline V gene has CDR1 ENHRY and CDR2 SYGVKD. This CDR3 region has 14 residues. V lost 4 bases, J lost 2 bases, and 12 bases lay in between. The CDR3 here is CAISGRGAAYEQYF. CDR3 nucleotide sequence: TGTGCCATCAGTGGTCGGGGGGCTGCCTACGAGCAGTACTTC.

The chain recombines TRBV9 with TRBJ1-2, with 7 bases lining up with TRBD1. Germline V lookup: CDR1 SGDLS, CDR2 YYNGEE. Trimming cost V 1 base and J 8 bases; bases outside gene matches: 5. The CDR3 extends over 13 amino acids. CDR3 loop: CASSVRQGWGYTF. The CDR3 coding sequence is TGTGCCAGCAGCGTAAGACAGGGTTGGGGCTACACCTTC.

A single count supports this clone. The CDR3, as DNA: TGCAGCTCCAACCGGGACACAACAGGGGGAACGCAGTATTTT. Its translation is CSSNRDTTGGTQYF. The chain combines TRBV29-1 with TRBJ2-3; 8 nucleotides match TRBD1. CDR1 and CDR2 from the germline V gene are SQVTM and ANQGSEA. Unmatched junction bases numbered 16, after V lost 8 bases and J lost 9 bases. The CDR3 loop spans 14 amino acids.

The V and J genes are TRBV12-3 or TRBV12-4 and TRBJ1-1; no reliable D call. The germline V and J ends were trimmed by 1 base and 7 bases, with 7 bases remaining between them. This CDR3 has 12 residues. The DNA of the CDR3 is TGTGCCAGCAGTTTAGAGGCGGGTGAAGCTTTCTTT. It encodes CASSLEAGEAFF.

V gene TRBV7-8 combines with J gene TRBJ1-1; D gene uncertain. This CDR3 has 15 residues. Germline values: CDR1 SGHVS, CDR2 FQNEAQ. Trimming cost V 0 bases and J 7 bases, with 15 bases left between them. CDR3 loop: CASSLAQATTSEAFF. CDR3 bases: TGTGCCAGCAGCTTAGCGCAGGCAACGACTAGTGAAGCTTTCTTT. The whole variable domain, filled in from reference TRBV7-8 and TRBJ1-1, reads GAGVSQSPRYKVAKRGQDVALRCDPISGHVSLFWYQQALGQGPEFLTYFQNEAQLDKSGLPSDRFFAERPEGSVSTLKIQRTQQEDSAVYLCASSLAQATTSEAFFGQGTRLTVV.

This clone was counted only a few times. This chain connects TRBV11-3 to TRBJ1-1; 7 bases fit TRBD1. This CDR3 contains 14 residues. From germline, CDR1 is SGHNT and CDR2 YENEEA. Trimming removed 2 bases from V and 5 bases from J; junction bases left unmatched: 5. The CDR3 DNA reads TGTGCCAGCAGCTTAAGAGGGGGCGATACTGAAGCTTTCTTT. Its protein is CASSLRGGDTEAFF.

The chain links TRBV4-1 to TRBJ1-2; 9 bases match TRBD1. The CDR3 has 15 amino acids. J lost 5 bases, V lost 0 bases, and 4 bases had no gene match. Germline CDR1 MGHRA, CDR2 YSYEKL. CDR3 loop: CASSQDWGQGYGYTF. DNA of the CDR3: TGCGCCAGCAGCCAAGATTGGGGACAGGGATATGGCTACACCTTC.

The chain has TRBV5-1 and TRBJ2-5; D is unclear. The CDR3 contains 15 residues. Trimming shortened V by 3 bases and J by 1 base, and 13 bases separated the two germline ends. From germline, CDR1 is SGHRS and CDR2 YFSETQ. CDR3 sequence (DNA): TGCGCCAGCAGCTCGAGTGTAACCACCCAAGAGACCCAGTACTTC. Its protein product is CASSSSVTTQETQYF.

The rearrangement links TRBV3-1 (or the pseudogene TRBV3-2) to TRBJ2-1, with D tentatively TRBD2 (7 bases). Trimming cost V 1 base and J 2 bases, with 9 bases left between them. CDR1 and CDR2 from the germline V gene are LGHDT and YNNKEL (reference sequence). The CDR3 has 15 residues. Written as DNA, the CDR3 is TGTGCCAGCAGCCAAGGAGGGGGGGCCTACAATGAGCAGTTCTTC. It yields the protein CASSQGGGAYNEQFF.

This clone was counted between two and nine times. The V gene is TRBV6-5, the J gene TRBJ1-1; 8 bases are a match to TRBD1. From germline, CDR1 is MNHEY and CDR2 SVGAGI. The CDR3 runs to 14 residues. V was pared by 9 bases and J by 5 bases, with 11 bases of the junction left unmatched. The CDR3 DNA is TGTGCCAGTAAGTCAGGGGGCGCATGGACTGAAGCTTTCTTT. As protein: CASKSGGAWTEAFF.

The chain links TRBV6-1 to TRBJ1-2; no firm D call. V lost 3 bases and J lost 4, with 12 bases in between. Per germline, CDR1 MNHNS and CDR2 SASEGT. This CDR3 has 14 amino acids. CDR3 loop: CASSEERFGYGYTF. The CDR3 coding sequence is TGTGCCAGCAGTGAGGAGCGTTTTGGCTATGGCTACACCTTC.

The chain uses TRBV6-1 and TRBJ2-3; TRBD2 matches at 10 bases. CDR1 MNHNS and CDR2 SASEGT come from the germline V gene. This CDR3 comprises 18 residues. J was trimmed by 4 bases and V by 1 base; bases with no gene match: 11. CDR3 nucleotide sequence: TGTGCCAGCAGTGAAGGGTTTTTGGCTAGCGGGGGTGCAGATACGCAGTATTTT. This sequence encodes CASSEGFLASGGADTQYF.

The gene calls are TRBV15 and TRBJ1-2, with D possibly being TRBD1 (5 bases). The CDR3 contains 17 residues. In germline, CDR1 is LNHNV, CDR2 YYDKDF (reference sequence). Trimming pared 0 bases from V and 1 base from J, leaving 15 bases between. The CDR3 DNA follows: TGTGCCACCAGCAGAGATAAGGGAAAGGGGCTTAACTATGGCTACACCTTC. Protein product: CATSRDKGKGLNYGYTF.

The chain links TRBV5-1 to TRBJ2-1; 9 nucleotides line up with TRBD2. The CDR3 has 15 amino acids. The V gene end was trimmed by 4 bases and the J gene end by 7 bases; junction bases not matched to a gene: 9. Looked up from germline, CDR1 is SGHRS and CDR2 is YFSETQ. CDR3 bases: TGCGCCAGCAGCCCTCAAGGCGGGGGGGCGAATGAGCAGTTCTTC. This codes for CASSPQGGGANEQFF.

This clone showed up just a few times. The V gene is TRBV19, the J gene TRBJ1-5; 7 bases are a match to TRBD1. With 10 bases clipped from V and 6 bases from J, the junction kept 9 bases outside the gene matches. CDR1 is LNHDA, CDR2 SQIVND, per germline (reference sequence). The CDR3 runs to 13 residues. CDR3 loop: CATSDRVAQPQHF. CDR3 bases: TGTGCCACTTCCGACAGGGTAGCTCAGCCCCAGCATTTT. The entire variable domain, with the rest obtained from reference TRBV19 and TRBJ1-5, is as follows: DGGITQSPKYLFRKEGQNVTLSCEQNLNHDAMYWYRQDPGQGLRLIYYSQIVNDFQKGDIAEGYSVSREKKESFPLTVTSAQKNPTAFYLCATSDRVAQPQHFGDGTRLSIL.

The CDR3 DNA reads as TGTGCCAGCAGTGAATTGGACACGAACACCGGGGAGCTGTTTTTT. It translates to CASSELDTNTGELFF. The rearrangement uses TRBV2 and TRBJ2-2; D perhaps matches TRBD1 (5 bases). CDR1 SNHLY and CDR2 FYNNEI come from the germline V gene. The germline V and J ends were trimmed by 2 bases and 0 bases, with 7 bases remaining between them. There are 15 residues in the CDR3.

The chain is built from TRBV24-1 and TRBJ2-3, with D tentatively TRBD2 (5 bases). Germline CDR1 is KGHDR and CDR2 is SFDVKD. V was pared by 7 bases and J by 9 bases, with 19 bases between. The CDR3 has 14 amino acids. CDR3: CATSPRATWGTQYF. The CDR3 DNA sequence: TGTGCCACCAGCCCGCGGGCCACCTGGGGAACGCAGTATTTT.

The DNA for the CDR3 is TGTGCCAGCAGCTTTTATCGGGAGACCCAGTACTTC. Translating gives CASSFYRETQYF. The chain employs TRBV7-2 and TRBJ2-5; D not resolved. The CDR3 is 12 residues long. The germline V and J ends were trimmed by 3 bases and 5 bases, with 7 bases remaining between them. CDR1 SGHTA and CDR2 FQGNSA come from the germline V gene.

V is TRBV5-1 and J is TRBJ1-2, with TRBD1 matching 7 bases. Unmatched junction bases numbered 14, after V lost 4 bases and J lost 5 bases. The CDR3 contains 16 residues. CDR1 is SGHRS, CDR2 YFSETQ, per germline. Here the CDR3 DNA reads TGCGCCAGCAGCGCCCTCCGACAGGGTACGGGGTATGGCTACACCTTC. Translation gives CASSALRQGTGYGYTF.